This TCR beta chain appears in the sequencing data of a study of T cells of healthy individuals. Germline CDR1 and CDR2: MNHEY and SVGAGI. The ends were cut back, 6 bases at V and 1 base at J, with 8 bases in the middle. CDR3 length: 13 residues. TCRdb re-analysed the 5' RACE reads in MiXCR, keeping a single row per CDR3 protein. The sample has approximately 89,000 distinct CDR3 sequences; about 5.5% are singletons. This clonotype showed up many times. The chain is built from TRBV6-5 and TRBJ2-3, with D perhaps assigned TRBD1 or TRBD2 (5 bases each). The TCR originated in a female donor in good health. The CDR3 DNA reads TGTGCCAGCAGCGTGGGACGCACAGATACGCAGTATTTT. Residues: CASSVGRTDTQYF.